This T cell receptor beta chain derives from a study of shared clonotypes between healthy human individuals. Looking at the study overall: Aged between 18 and 49, the donors were a couple of women and three men. Findings and limits, study-wide: Four donors shared about 5% of their naive CD4 clonotypes. Generation probability values for non-shared clonotypes were lower than those for clonotypes shared by all four donors.

Once extracted for a subset, genomic DNA was divided evenly among several immunoSEQ plates. TCRdb's table, derived via immunoSEQ multiplex PCR, lists solely in-frame clones and lacks some. The top ten hold approximately 0.1% of the sample, which has a few hundred thousand clones, 95% to 96% seen once. Remarks on this clone: Its antigen is currently unknown.

The naive CD8 fraction comprised CD45RO-negative cells positively selected for CCR7 and excluded terminally differentiated effector memory CD45RA+ cells. Germline-derived CDR1 and CDR2 are SGHVS and FNYEAQ. The V gene end was trimmed by 5 bases and the J gene end by 2 bases; junction bases not matched to a gene: 6. The CDR3 is made up of 15 amino acids. This TCR derives from a young woman in good health. This chain connects TRBV7-6 to TRBJ2-3; TRBD2 matches at 8 bases. The specimen sequenced was naive CD8+ T cells sorted from blood. The CDR3 DNA sequence: TGTGCCAGCAGCAAACGCGGGGGGAACACAGATACGCAGTATTTT. Protein sequence: CASSKRGGNTDTQYF.